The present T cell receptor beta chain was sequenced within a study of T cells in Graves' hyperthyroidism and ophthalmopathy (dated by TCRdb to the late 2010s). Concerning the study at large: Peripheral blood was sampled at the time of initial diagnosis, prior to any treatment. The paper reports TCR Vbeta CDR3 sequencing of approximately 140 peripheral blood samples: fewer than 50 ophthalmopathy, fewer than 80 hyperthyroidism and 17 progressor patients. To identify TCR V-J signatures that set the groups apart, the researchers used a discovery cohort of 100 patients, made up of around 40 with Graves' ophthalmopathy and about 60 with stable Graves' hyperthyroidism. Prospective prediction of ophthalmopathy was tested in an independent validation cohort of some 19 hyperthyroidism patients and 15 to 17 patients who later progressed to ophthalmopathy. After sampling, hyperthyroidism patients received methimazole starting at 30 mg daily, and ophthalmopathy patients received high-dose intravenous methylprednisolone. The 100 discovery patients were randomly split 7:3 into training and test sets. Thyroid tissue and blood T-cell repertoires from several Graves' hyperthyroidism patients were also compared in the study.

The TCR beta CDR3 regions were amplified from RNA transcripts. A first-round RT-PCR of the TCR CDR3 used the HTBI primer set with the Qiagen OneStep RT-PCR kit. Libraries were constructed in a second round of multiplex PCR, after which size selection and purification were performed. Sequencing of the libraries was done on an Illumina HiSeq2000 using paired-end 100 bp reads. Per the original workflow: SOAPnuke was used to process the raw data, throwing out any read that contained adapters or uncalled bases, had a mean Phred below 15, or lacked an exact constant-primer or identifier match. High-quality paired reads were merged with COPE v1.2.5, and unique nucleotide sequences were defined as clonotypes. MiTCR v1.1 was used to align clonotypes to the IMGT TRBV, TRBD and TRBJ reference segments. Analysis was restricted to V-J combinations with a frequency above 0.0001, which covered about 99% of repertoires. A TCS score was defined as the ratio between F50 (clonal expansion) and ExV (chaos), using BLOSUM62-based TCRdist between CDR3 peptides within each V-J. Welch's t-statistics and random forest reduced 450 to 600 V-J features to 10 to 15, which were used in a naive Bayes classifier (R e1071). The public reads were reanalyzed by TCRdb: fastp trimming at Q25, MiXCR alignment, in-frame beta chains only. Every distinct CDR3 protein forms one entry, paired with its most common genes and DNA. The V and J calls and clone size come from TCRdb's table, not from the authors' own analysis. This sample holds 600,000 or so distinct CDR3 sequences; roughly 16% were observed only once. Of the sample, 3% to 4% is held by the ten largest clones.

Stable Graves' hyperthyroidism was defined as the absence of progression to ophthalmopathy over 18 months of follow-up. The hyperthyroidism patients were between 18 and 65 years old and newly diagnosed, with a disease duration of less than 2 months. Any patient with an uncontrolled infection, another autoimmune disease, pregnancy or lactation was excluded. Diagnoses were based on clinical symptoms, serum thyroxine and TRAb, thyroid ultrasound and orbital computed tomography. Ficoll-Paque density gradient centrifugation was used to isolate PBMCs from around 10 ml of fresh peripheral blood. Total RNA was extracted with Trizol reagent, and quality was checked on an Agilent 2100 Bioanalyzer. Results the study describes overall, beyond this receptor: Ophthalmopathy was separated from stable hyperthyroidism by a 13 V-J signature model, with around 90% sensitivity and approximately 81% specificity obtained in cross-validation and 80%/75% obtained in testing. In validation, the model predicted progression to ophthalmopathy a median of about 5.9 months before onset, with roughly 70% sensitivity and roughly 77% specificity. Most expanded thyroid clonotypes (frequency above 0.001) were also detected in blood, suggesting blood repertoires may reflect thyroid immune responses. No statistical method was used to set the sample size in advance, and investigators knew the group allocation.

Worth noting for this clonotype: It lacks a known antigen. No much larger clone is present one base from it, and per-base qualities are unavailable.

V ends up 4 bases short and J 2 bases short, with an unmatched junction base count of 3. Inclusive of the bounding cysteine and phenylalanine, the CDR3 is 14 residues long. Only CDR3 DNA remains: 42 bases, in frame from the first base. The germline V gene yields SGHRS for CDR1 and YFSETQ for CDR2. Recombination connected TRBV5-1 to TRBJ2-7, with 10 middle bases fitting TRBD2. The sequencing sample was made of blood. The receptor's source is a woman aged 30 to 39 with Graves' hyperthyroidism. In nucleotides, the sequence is TGCGCCAGCAGCGCTAGCGGGAGAGCCTACGAGCAGTACTTC. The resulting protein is CASSASGRAYEQYF.